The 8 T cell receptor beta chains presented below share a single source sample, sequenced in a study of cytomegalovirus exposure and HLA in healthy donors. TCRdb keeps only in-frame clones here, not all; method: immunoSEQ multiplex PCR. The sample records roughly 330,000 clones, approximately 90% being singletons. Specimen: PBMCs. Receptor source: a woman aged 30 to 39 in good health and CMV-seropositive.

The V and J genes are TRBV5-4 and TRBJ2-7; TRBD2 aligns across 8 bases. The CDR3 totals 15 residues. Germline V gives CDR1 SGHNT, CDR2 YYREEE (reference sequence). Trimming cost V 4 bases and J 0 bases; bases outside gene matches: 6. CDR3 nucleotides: TGTGCCAGCAGCCCCGGACTAGCCTTCTCCTACGAGCAGTACTTC. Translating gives CASSPGLAFSYEQYF.

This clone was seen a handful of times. The CDR3, as DNA: TGTGCCAGCAGTGTTGGACAGGGGGCTCAGCCCCAGCATTTT. Its translation: CASSVGQGAQPQHF. The chain combines TRBV2 with TRBJ1-5; 11 nucleotides match TRBD1. The CDR3 contains 14 residues. In germline, CDR1 is SNHLY, CDR2 FYNNEI. V was clipped by 4 bases and J by 6 bases; unmatched bases: 2.

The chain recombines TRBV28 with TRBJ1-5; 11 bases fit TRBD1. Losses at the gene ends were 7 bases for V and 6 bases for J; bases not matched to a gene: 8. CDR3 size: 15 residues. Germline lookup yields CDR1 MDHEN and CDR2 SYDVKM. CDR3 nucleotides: TGTGCCAGCAACACACCCGGGACAGGGGGTCAGCCCCAGCATTTT. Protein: CASNTPGTGGQPQHF.

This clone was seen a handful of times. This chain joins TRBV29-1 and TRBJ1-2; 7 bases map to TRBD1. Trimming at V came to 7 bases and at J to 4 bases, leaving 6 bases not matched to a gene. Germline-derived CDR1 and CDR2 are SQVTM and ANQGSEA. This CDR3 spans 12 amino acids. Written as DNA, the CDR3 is TGCAGCGCTCCGACAGGGAGCTATGGCTACACCTTC. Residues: CSAPTGSYGYTF.

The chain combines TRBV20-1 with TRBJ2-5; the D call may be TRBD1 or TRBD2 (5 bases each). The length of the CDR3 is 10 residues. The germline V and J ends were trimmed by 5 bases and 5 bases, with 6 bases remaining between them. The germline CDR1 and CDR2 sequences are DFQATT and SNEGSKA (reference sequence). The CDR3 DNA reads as TGCAGTGCTGAGGGGGAGACCCAGTACTTC. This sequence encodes CSAEGETQYF.

CDR3 sequence (DNA): TGTGCCAGCAGGGAAACAGGGTTCTCCTACAATGAGCAGTTCTTC. It is translated as CASRETGFSYNEQFF. This rearrangement joins TRBV6-5 to TRBJ2-1, with a tentative D call TRBD1 (6 bases). The CDR3 contains 15 residues. CDR1 and CDR2 (germline): MNHEY, SVGAGI. V dropped 6 bases and J dropped 0 bases, with 12 bases sitting between them.

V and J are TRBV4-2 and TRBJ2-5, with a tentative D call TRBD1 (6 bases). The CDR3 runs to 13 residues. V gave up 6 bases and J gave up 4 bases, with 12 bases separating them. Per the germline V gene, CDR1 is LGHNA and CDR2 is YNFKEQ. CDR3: CASSLGAGETQYF. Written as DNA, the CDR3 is TGTGCCAGCAGTTTGGGGGCTGGAGAGACCCAGTACTTC.

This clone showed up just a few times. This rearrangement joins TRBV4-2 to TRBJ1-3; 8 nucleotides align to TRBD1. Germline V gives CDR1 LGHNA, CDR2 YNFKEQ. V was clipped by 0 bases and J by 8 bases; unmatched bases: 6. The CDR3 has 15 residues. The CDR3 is CASSQDQGAMDTIYF. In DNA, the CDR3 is TGTGCCAGCAGCCAAGATCAGGGGGCGATGGACACCATATATTTT.